A single sample is the source of the 22 T cell receptor beta chains below, sequenced in a study of blood T cell repertoires in COVID-19. The protocol was immunoSEQ multiplex PCR, while the TCRdb copy is restricted to in-frame clones and leaves out a portion. This table has about 200,000 clones, around 92% appearing once. The sequenced sample consisted of PBMCs or T cells enriched from blood (not recorded which). These receptors all stem from a woman aged 18-29 years who had recovered from COVID-19.

The V gene is TRBV2, the J gene TRBJ1-1; perhaps TRBD1 as D (6 bases). The germline V gene has CDR1 SNHLY and CDR2 FYNNEI. Trimming removed 3 bases from V and 1 base from J, with 12 bases in between. The CDR3 is 15 residues long. The CDR3 sequence: CASSDPVQGNTEAFF. The CDR3 DNA is TGTGCCAGCAGTGACCCCGTACAGGGGAACACTGAAGCTTTCTTT.

The V and J genes are TRBV7-6 and TRBJ1-6, with 8 bases matching TRBD1. CDR3 size: 15 residues. J gave up 9 bases and V 5 bases, and 9 bases lay outside the gene matches. CDR1 and CDR2 from the germline V gene are SGHVS and FNYEAQ. CDR3 sequence (DNA): TGTGCCAGCAGCCAGAGGGACAGGTTTGCTTCACCCCTCCACTTT. Its translation is CASSQRDRFASPLHF. The whole variable domain, remainder taken from reference TRBV7-6 and TRBJ1-6, is GAGVSQSPRYKVTKRGQDVALRCDPISGHVSLYWYRQALGQGPEFLTYFNYEAQQDKSGLPNDRFSAERPEGSISTLTIQRTEQRDSAMYRCASSQRDRFASPLHFGNGTRLTVT.

CDR3 in amino acids: CASFPTGGNEQYF. For the CDR3, the DNA is TGCGCCAGCTTCCCGACAGGGGGCAACGAGCAGTACTTC. The chain links TRBV5-1 to TRBJ2-7, with 10 bases aligning to TRBD1. Germline loops: CDR1 SGHRS, CDR2 YFSETQ. J was trimmed by 5 bases and V by 7 bases; bases with no gene match: 6. This CDR3 spans 13 amino acids.

This clone came up a few times. The V gene is TRBV9, the J gene TRBJ1-6, with 9 bases that match TRBD1. CDR1 is SGDLS and CDR2 is YYNGEE in the germline V gene. The CDR3 consists of 15 residues. The V segment lost 3 bases and the J segment 9 bases; nucleotides outside the gene matches: 7. The CDR3 DNA follows: TGTGCCAGCAGCGCGACCGGACAGGGGTCTTCACCCCTCCACTTT. Its protein is CASSATGQGSSPLHF.

The chain carries TRBV7-6 and TRBJ1-1, with 12 bases lining up with TRBD1. The CDR3 spans 17 residues. CDR1 and CDR2 from the germline V gene are SGHVS and FNYEAQ. V dropped 0 bases and J dropped 4; count of bases not matched to a gene: 6. For the CDR3, the DNA is TGTGCCAGCAGCTTAGCGTCCGGGACAGGGGGCCTCACTGAAGCTTTCTTT. Protein: CASSLASGTGGLTEAFF.

DNA of the CDR3: TGCGCCAGCAGCTTGGCAGCCACAGGGTCGGGGGAGCAGTACTTC. Translation: CASSLAATGSGEQYF. The chain recombines TRBV5-1 with TRBJ2-7, with D tentatively TRBD1 (6 bases). This CDR3 is built from 15 residues. Germline CDR1 is SGHRS and CDR2 is YFSETQ. V lost 0 bases and J lost 7, with 17 bases in between. The variable domain in full, with the rest retrieved from reference TRBV5-1 and TRBJ2-7, is KAGVTQTPRYLIKTRGQQVTLSCSPISGHRSVSWYQQTPGQGLQFLFEYFSETQRNKGNFPGRFSGRQFSNSRSEMNVSTLELGDSALYLCASSLAATGSGEQYFGPGTRLTVT.

This chain uses TRBV19 with TRBJ2-7; tentative D call: TRBD2 (5 bases). V was clipped by 8 bases and J by 2 bases, with 13 bases between them. The CDR3 is 13 amino acids. Germline lookup yields CDR1 LNHDA and CDR2 SQIVND (reference sequence). CDR3 sequence reads: CASARGDTYEQYF. CDR3 coding DNA: TGTGCCAGTGCACGGGGAGATACCTACGAGCAGTACTTC.

The chain links TRBV6-1 to TRBJ2-7; maybe TRBD1 (6 bases). Between the trimmed V and J ends, which lost 3 bases and 2 bases, there was a span of 11 bases. Germline V gene sequence: CDR1 MNHNS, CDR2 SASEGT. CDR3 length equals 14 residues. For the CDR3, the DNA is TGTGCCAGCAGTGACAGGGGATGGACCTACGAGCAGTACTTC. Residues: CASSDRGWTYEQYF.

The chain uses TRBV3-1 (or the pseudogene TRBV3-2) and TRBJ2-5; 9 bases match TRBD1. The CDR3 covers 15 residues. Germline assignment: CDR1 LGHDT and CDR2 YNNKEL (reference sequence). After removal of 4 bases from V and 2 bases from J, the junction contained 5 bases not matched to a gene. The DNA of the CDR3 is TGTGCCAGCAGCCGCCGGGACAGGGCACAAGAGACCCAGTACTTC. Its protein is CASSRRDRAQETQYF.

The chain employs TRBV29-1 and TRBJ1-1; 8 bases map to TRBD1. V lost 6 bases, J lost 1 base, and 10 bases stayed unmatched. This CDR3 is 15 amino acids long. Germline lookup yields CDR1 SQVTM and CDR2 ANQGSEA. CDR3 sequence (DNA): TGCAGCGTCGACGCCCCGGGACAGGAGAACACTGAAGCTTTCTTT. It is translated as CSVDAPGQENTEAFF.

The chain uses TRBV27 and TRBJ1-4; 8 bases are shared with TRBD1. The CDR3 consists of 15 residues. CDR1 MNHEY and CDR2 SMNVEV come from the germline V gene (reference sequence). V lost 3 bases and J lost 6; bases outside the gene matches: 6. CDR3 loop: CASSFVGQADEKLFF. The CDR3 coding sequence is TGTGCCAGCAGTTTTGTGGGACAGGCTGATGAAAAACTGTTTTTT.

The chain employs TRBV7-2 and TRBJ2-1; 13 bases line up with TRBD2. Looked up from germline, CDR1 is SGHTA and CDR2 is FQGNSA. Trimming removed 5 bases from V and 2 bases from J; junction bases left unmatched: 12. The CDR3 length is 19 residues. The CDR3 protein is CASSPTGLAGIPPYNEQFF. In DNA form, the CDR3 reads TGTGCCAGCAGCCCCACGGGACTAGCGGGGATCCCTCCCTACAATGAGCAGTTCTTC.

The chain recombines TRBV27 with TRBJ2-2, with D tentatively TRBD1 (6 bases). The CDR3 totals 18 residues. The germline gives CDR1 MNHEY, CDR2 SMNVEV (reference sequence). V was clipped by 2 bases and J by 3 bases, with 19 bases between them. The CDR3 DNA sequence: TGTGCCAGCAGTTTAAGATCCGTTAGGGGGTTGGACACCGGGGAGCTGTTTTTT. Encoded protein: CASSLRSVRGLDTGELFF.

This rearrangement joins TRBV19 to TRBJ2-5, with a tentative D call TRBD2 (5 bases). The CDR3 runs 13 residues. The germline V gene encodes CDR1 LNHDA and CDR2 SQIVND (reference sequence). The V end was cut by 5 bases, the J end by 2 bases, with 9 bases between. CDR3 nucleotides: TGTGCCAGTAGTCCGAGCGGTCAAGAGACCCAGTACTTC. It codes for CASSPSGQETQYF.

V and J are TRBV5-1 and TRBJ1-1; 7 bases agree with TRBD1. This CDR3 region has 16 residues. The V gene's germline CDR1 is SGHRS and CDR2 YFSETQ. V shed 4 bases and J 6 bases; nucleotides not matched to a gene: 15. The CDR3 region has the DNA TGCGCCAGCAGCGGTTCTGGGACAGTCCAGGGGGCTGAAGCTTTCTTT. The encoded protein is CASSGSGTVQGAEAFF.

This clone was seen only once. The chain has TRBV6-5 and TRBJ2-4; D might be TRBD2 (5 bases). CDR3 size: 16 residues. Germline lookup yields CDR1 MNHEY and CDR2 SVGAGI. V was shortened by 0 bases and J by 0 bases, with 9 bases between the two germline ends. In DNA form, the CDR3 reads TGTGCCAGCAGTTACTCGACCGGAGGAGCCAAAAACATTCAGTACTTC. This gives the protein CASSYSTGGAKNIQYF.

The CDR3 spells CATTIQGRSPLHF. The CDR3 DNA reads as TGTGCCACCACCATACAGGGAAGGTCACCCCTCCACTTT. The rearrangement uses TRBV10-3 and TRBJ1-6; tentative D call: TRBD1 (6 bases). The CDR3 has 13 residues. The ends were cut back, 10 bases at V and 10 bases at J, with 17 bases in the middle. Germline CDR1 is ENHRY and CDR2 is SYGVKD.

The chain couples TRBV27 to TRBJ1-2; D call uncertain. CDR1 is MNHEY and CDR2 is SMNVEV in the germline V gene (reference sequence). The germline V and J ends were trimmed by 2 bases and 0 bases, with 19 bases remaining between them. The CDR3 has 18 residues. The CDR3 coding sequence is TGTGCCAGCAGTTTAAGGGCACAACAGAGGGATGCTAACTATGGCTACACCTTC. Translation: CASSLRAQQRDANYGYTF.

The rearrangement uses TRBV7-9 and TRBJ1-1; D ambiguous. V lost 2 bases and J lost 0, with 4 bases in between. Per the germline V gene, CDR1 is SEHNR and CDR2 is FQNEAQ (reference sequence). This CDR3 has 13 residues. Written as DNA, the CDR3 is TGTGCCAGCAGCTTAACAGTGAACACTGAAGCTTTCTTT. Translating gives CASSLTVNTEAFF. Based on the CDR3 plus reference TRBV7-9 and TRBJ1-1, the full variable domain is DTGVSQNPRHKITKRGQNVTFRCDPISEHNRLYWYRQTLGQGPEFLTYFQNEAQLEKSRLLSDRFSAERPKGSFSTLEIQRTEQGDSAMYLCASSLTVNTEAFFGQGTRLTVV.

A few counts support this clone. The chain has TRBV11-3 and TRBJ1-1; 7 positions match TRBD1. With 6 bases clipped from V and 2 bases from J, the junction kept 9 bases outside the gene matches. Germline V gives CDR1 SGHNT, CDR2 YENEEA. This CDR3 comprises 15 residues. CDR3 sequence: CASSDPWDSNTEAFF. For the CDR3, the DNA is TGTGCCAGCAGTGATCCCTGGGACAGTAACACTGAAGCTTTCTTT.

The chain uses TRBV27 and TRBJ2-5; 9 bases are shared with TRBD2. V shed 3 bases, J shed 5 bases, and the junction held 10 bases outside the gene matches. Germline V gene data show CDR1 as MNHEY and CDR2 as SMNVEV (reference sequence). This CDR3 contains 16 residues. In DNA form, the CDR3 reads TGTGCCAGCAGTTTCTACGCAGCGGGGGGTAGGGAGACCCAGTACTTC. It encodes CASSFYAAGGRETQYF.

The rearrangement joins TRBV10-3 to TRBJ1-2, with TRBD1 matching 8 bases. J lost 7 bases, V lost 2 bases, and 9 bases had no gene match. Germline loops: CDR1 ENHRY, CDR2 SYGVKD. The CDR3 totals 15 residues. CDR3 DNA sequence: TGTGCCATCAGTGAGATCGAGGGGACAGGCGGTGGCTACACCTTC. Translation: CAISEIEGTGGGYTF.